The entry that follows covers one TCR beta chain sequence. The CDR3 extends over 13 amino acids. V lost 5 bases to trimming and J lost 0 bases, with 9 bases between them. Germline V gives CDR1 SQVTM, CDR2 ANQGSEA. These data are taken from a study of chemoradiotherapy in HPV16-positive cancers. The assay was immunoSEQ multiplex PCR, and TCRdb's table has in-frame clones only and misses some. The sample lists about 25,000 clones; approximately 94% were seen once. The specimen comprised blood, sampled from a patient who underwent chemoradiotherapy. V gene TRBV29-1 combines with J gene TRBJ2-3; D perhaps matches TRBD2 (6 bases). The receptor comes from a human donor with HPV-associated anogenital cancer. In nucleotides, the CDR3 is TGCAGCGTTACGGGGACTAGCACAGATACGCAGTATTTT. It encodes CSVTGTSTDTQYF.